This TCR beta chain came from a study of T cell responses to AZD1222 COVID-19 vaccine. General study findings and limits: Variant regions that are unmutated are reportedly the target of nearly half of spike-specific TCRs. Researchers report vaccine-associated CD4 TCRs spanning spike, with dominance at 160-218 and 743-854. Most donors were white British and more were female, and clonal diversity was possibly underestimated.

The sample holds one count of this clone. Its target is unknown. The CDR3 runs to 12 residues. The germline gives CDR1 MDHEN, CDR2 SYDVKM. V was trimmed by 2 bases and J by 4 bases, leaving 2 bases between them. This table comes from immunoSEQ multiplex PCR, and its TCRdb copy is limited to in-frame clones, with some not included. The sample shows about 28,000 clones, around 78% of them seen only once. Sequenced here: peripheral blood, sampled on day 0 of AZD1222 vaccination. The source is an adult in good health. V usage is TRBV28 and J usage is TRBJ2-2; D is ambiguous. The CDR3: CASSLGTGELFF. The DNA of the CDR3 is TGTGCCAGCAGTTTAGGCACCGGGGAGCTGTTTTTT.